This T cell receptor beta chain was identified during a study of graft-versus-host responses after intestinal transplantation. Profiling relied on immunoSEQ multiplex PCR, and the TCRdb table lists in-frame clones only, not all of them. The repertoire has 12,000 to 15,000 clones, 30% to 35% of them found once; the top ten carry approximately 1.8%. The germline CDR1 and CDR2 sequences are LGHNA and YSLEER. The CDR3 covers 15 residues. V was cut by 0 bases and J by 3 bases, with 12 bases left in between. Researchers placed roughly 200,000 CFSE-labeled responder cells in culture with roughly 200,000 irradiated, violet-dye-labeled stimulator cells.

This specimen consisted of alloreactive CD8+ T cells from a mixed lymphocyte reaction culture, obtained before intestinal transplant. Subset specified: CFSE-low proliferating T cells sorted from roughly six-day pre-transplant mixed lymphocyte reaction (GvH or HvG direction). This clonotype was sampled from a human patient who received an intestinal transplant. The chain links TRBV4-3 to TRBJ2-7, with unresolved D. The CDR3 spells CASSQEGDTHYEQYF. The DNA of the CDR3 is TGCGCCAGCAGCCAAGAAGGCGACACCCACTACGAGCAGTACTTC.